This is a list of T cell receptor beta chains from one sample in a study of long-term antiretroviral therapy in people with HIV. Using immunoSEQ multiplex PCR, the repertoire was profiled, and TCRdb retains in-frame clones only, with some absent. Of about 22,000 clones in the sample, approximately 84% are singletons; the top ten hold roughly 7%. The material sequenced was unsorted PBMCs, taken 1.8 years before starting antiretroviral therapy. All receptors derive from a woman in her 30s with HIV. Both conserved end residues are part of each CDR3. A D gene is named only where the DNA matches it firmly. Size tells how often a clone was seen (once, few, many) or the class of an expanded clone, and some rows leave it out.

d_gene: -
v_gene: TRBV27
abundance: once
j_gene: TRBJ1-3
CDR3nt: TGTGCCAGCAGTTCGCATCCAGGGAACTCTGGAAACACCATATATTTT
CDR3aa: CASSSHPGNSGNTIYF

d_gene: TRBD1
v_gene: TRBV18
abundance: -
j_gene: TRBJ2-6
CDR3nt: TGTGCCAGCTCACCCCGACAGGGTAGGGATCCCTCTGGGGCCAACGTCCTGACTTTC
CDR3aa: CASSPRQGRDPSGANVLTF

d_gene: TRBD1
v_gene: TRBV19
abundance: -
j_gene: TRBJ1-4
CDR3nt: TGTGCCAGTAGTATCCTGGACAGGGGGACGCCCAATGAAAAACTGTTTTTT
CDR3aa: CASSILDRGTPNEKLFF

d_gene: -
v_gene: TRBV11-2
abundance: -
j_gene: TRBJ2-5
CDR3nt: TGTGCCAGCAGCGCCTCCGATTGGGTGCAAGAGACCCAGTACTTC
CDR3aa: CASSASDWVQETQYF

d_gene: -
v_gene: TRBV9
abundance: -
j_gene: TRBJ1-2
CDR3nt: TGTGCCAGCAGCTTCGGTGGGGGAATTGACGGCTACACCTTC
CDR3aa: CASSFGGGIDGYTF

d_gene: TRBD1
v_gene: TRBV15
abundance: -
j_gene: TRBJ2-6
CDR3nt: TGTGCCACCAGCACAGACAGGGTGCCTGGGGCCAACGTCCTGACTTTC
CDR3aa: CATSTDRVPGANVLTF

d_gene: -
v_gene: TRBV11-2
abundance: -
j_gene: TRBJ1-5
CDR3nt: TGTGCCAGCAGCTTAGTTTCCAATCAGCCCCAGCATTTT
CDR3aa: CASSLVSNQPQHF

d_gene: TRBD1
v_gene: TRBV5-5
abundance: -
j_gene: TRBJ1-1
CDR3nt: TGTGCCAGCAGCTTGGGACAGGGGATTGCTGAAGCTTTCTTT
CDR3aa: CASSLGQGIAEAFF

d_gene: -
v_gene: TRBV19
abundance: -
j_gene: TRBJ1-2
CDR3nt: TGTGCCAGTAGTATAAGCACTATCCACCCTCACACTTATGGCTACACCTTC
CDR3aa: CASSISTIHPHTYGYTF

d_gene: -
v_gene: TRBV6-1
abundance: -
j_gene: TRBJ1-5
CDR3nt: TGTGCCAGCTCTACAGAAGACTATCAGCCCCAGCATTTT
CDR3aa: CASSTEDYQPQHF

d_gene: -
v_gene: TRBV18
abundance: -
j_gene: TRBJ2-2
CDR3nt: TGTGCCAGCTCACCATTCGAGGGTACAAGTTATACCGGGGAGCTGTTTTTT
CDR3aa: CASSPFEGTSYTGELFF

d_gene: -
v_gene: TRBV29-1
abundance: few
j_gene: TRBJ2-7
CDR3nt: TGCAGCGTTGGGGGGTCTGGCGAGCAGTACTTC
CDR3aa: CSVGGSGEQYF

d_gene: -
v_gene: TRBV6-1
abundance: -
j_gene: TRBJ1-6
CDR3nt: TGTGCCAGCAGGGACAGTAATTCACCCCTCCACTTT
CDR3aa: CASRDSNSPLHF

d_gene: -
v_gene: TRBV2
abundance: -
j_gene: TRBJ1-1
CDR3nt: TGTGCCAGCAGTGAAGAGGGGGTACCGATCACTGAAGCTTTCTTT
CDR3aa: CASSEEGVPITEAFF

d_gene: TRBD1
v_gene: TRBV30
abundance: once
j_gene: TRBJ2-1
CDR3nt: TGTGCCTGGGGACAGGAGGAAGAGCAGTTCTTC
CDR3aa: CAWGQEEEQFF

d_gene: TRBD1
v_gene: TRBV7-9
abundance: -
j_gene: TRBJ1-1
CDR3nt: TGTGCCAGCAGCTTACCCCAGGGGGGAGGCACTGAAGCTTTCTTT
CDR3aa: CASSLPQGGGTEAFF

d_gene: -
v_gene: TRBV18
abundance: once
j_gene: TRBJ2-5
CDR3nt: TGTGCCAGCTCACTTGGGCCAGAGACCCAGTACTTC
CDR3aa: CASSLGPETQYF

d_gene: -
v_gene: TRBV7-9
abundance: -
j_gene: TRBJ2-3
CDR3nt: TGTGCCAGCAGCTTAGTCAGCACCAGTACAGATACGCAGTATTTT
CDR3aa: CASSLVSTSTDTQYF

d_gene: -
v_gene: TRBV18
abundance: -
j_gene: TRBJ1-1
CDR3nt: TGTGCCAGCTCCCAACAGGAGGGGTTAGGTGAAGCTTTCTTT
CDR3aa: CASSQQEGLGEAFF

d_gene: TRBD1
v_gene: TRBV5-1
abundance: once
j_gene: TRBJ2-1
CDR3nt: TGCGCCAGCAGACCCGGGACAGGGTCCCCCGAGCAGTTCTTC
CDR3aa: CASRPGTGSPEQFF

d_gene: -
v_gene: TRBV14
abundance: -
j_gene: TRBJ2-1
CDR3nt: TGTGCCAGCAGCCAACTCAACCTGGGGAGCAATGAGCAGTTCTTC
CDR3aa: CASSQLNLGSNEQFF

d_gene: -
v_gene: TRBV28
abundance: -
j_gene: TRBJ1-1
CDR3nt: TGTGCCAGCACCCTGGCACAGGGCGGCATGTACACTGAAGCTTTCTTT
CDR3aa: CASTLAQGGMYTEAFF

d_gene: TRBD1
v_gene: TRBV14
abundance: -
j_gene: TRBJ1-2
CDR3nt: TGTGCCAGCAGCCTCCCCGGGACAGGGATCTATGGCTACACCTTC
CDR3aa: CASSLPGTGIYGYTF

d_gene: -
v_gene: TRBV7-6
abundance: -
j_gene: TRBJ1-6
CDR3nt: TGTGCCAGCAGCGACGGCGATCTCCGGTCACCCCTCCACTTT
CDR3aa: CASSDGDLRSPLHF

d_gene: TRBD1
v_gene: TRBV2
abundance: -
j_gene: TRBJ2-2
CDR3nt: TGTGCCAGCAGTGATGGGGACAGGGGCACCGGGGAGCTGTTTTTT
CDR3aa: CASSDGDRGTGELFF

d_gene: -
v_gene: TRBV10-3
abundance: -
j_gene: TRBJ1-1
CDR3nt: TGTGCCATCATGGGGGACTCGAACACTGAAGCTTTCTTT
CDR3aa: CAIMGDSNTEAFF

d_gene: TRBD1
v_gene: TRBV6-1
abundance: -
j_gene: TRBJ1-2
CDR3nt: TGTGCCAGCAGCACCTTCGGACAGGGGGGCGGCTACACCTTC
CDR3aa: CASSTFGQGGGYTF

d_gene: -
v_gene: TRBV15
abundance: -
j_gene: TRBJ2-1
CDR3nt: TGTGCCACCAGCAGAGAAGGGGGCTCCTACAATGAGCAGTTCTTC
CDR3aa: CATSREGGSYNEQFF

d_gene: TRBD1
v_gene: TRBV6-6
abundance: -
j_gene: TRBJ1-1
CDR3nt: TGTGCCAGCAGTGACAGGGAGAACACTGAAGCTTTCTTT
CDR3aa: CASSDRENTEAFF

d_gene: -
v_gene: TRBV27
abundance: -
j_gene: TRBJ1-2
CDR3nt: TGTGCCAGCAGTTTATCGGCAGGATGGGGCGAGGGAGGCTACACCTTC
CDR3aa: CASSLSAGWGEGGYTF

d_gene: -
v_gene: TRBV10-3
abundance: -
j_gene: TRBJ1-2
CDR3nt: TGTGCCATCAGTGAGTCAGGATTACGGGACGAACGGCATGGCTACACCTTC
CDR3aa: CAISESGLRDERHGYTF

d_gene: -
v_gene: TRBV11-2
abundance: -
j_gene: TRBJ2-3
CDR3nt: TGTGCCAGCAGCTTAGTCCTACATAATTCACAGTATTTT
CDR3aa: CASSLVLHNSQYF

d_gene: -
v_gene: TRBV2
abundance: -
j_gene: TRBJ1-2
CDR3nt: TGTGCCAGCAGTGGCGCCCGGGCACCTAACTATGGCTACACCTTC
CDR3aa: CASSGARAPNYGYTF

d_gene: -
v_gene: TRBV10-3
abundance: -
j_gene: TRBJ2-3
CDR3nt: TGTGCCATTTTGGACAGAATTACAGATACGCAGTATTTT
CDR3aa: CAILDRITDTQYF

d_gene: TRBD1
v_gene: TRBV27
abundance: few
j_gene: TRBJ1-2
CDR3nt: TGTGCCAGCAGTCTAACAGGGGTGTCTAACTATGGCTACACCTTC
CDR3aa: CASSLTGVSNYGYTF

d_gene: TRBD1
v_gene: TRBV5-4
abundance: -
j_gene: TRBJ2-2
CDR3nt: TGTGCCAGCAGCGTAGGACAGGGGAGGACCGGGGAGCTGTTTTTT
CDR3aa: CASSVGQGRTGELFF

d_gene: -
v_gene: TRBV2
abundance: -
j_gene: TRBJ2-5
CDR3nt: TGTGCCAGCAGTGATGGTTCCGGCAGGGTCGGGGAGACCCAGTACTTC
CDR3aa: CASSDGSGRVGETQYF

d_gene: -
v_gene: TRBV25-1
abundance: once
j_gene: TRBJ2-5
CDR3nt: TGTGCCAGCAGTGATTATACCGAAGAGACCCAGTACTTC
CDR3aa: CASSDYTEETQYF

d_gene: -
v_gene: TRBV27
abundance: -
j_gene: TRBJ2-3
CDR3nt: TGTGCCAGCAGTCCAACCCTGGTTGATACGCAGTATTTT
CDR3aa: CASSPTLVDTQYF

d_gene: -
v_gene: TRBV4-1
abundance: -
j_gene: TRBJ1-1
CDR3nt: TGCGCCAGCAGCCCCGAACGGGTTGGGACTGAAGCTTTCTTT
CDR3aa: CASSPERVGTEAFF

d_gene: -
v_gene: TRBV7-8
abundance: -
j_gene: TRBJ2-4
CDR3nt: TGTGCCAGCAGCTTAACCCCGCTAGGGCAGAGGGGTTCTAAAAACATTCAGTACTTC
CDR3aa: CASSLTPLGQRGSKNIQYF

d_gene: -
v_gene: TRBV9
abundance: -
j_gene: TRBJ2-3
CDR3nt: TGTGCCAGCAGCGCCCGGGAAGATACGCAGTATTTT
CDR3aa: CASSAREDTQYF

d_gene: TRBD1
v_gene: TRBV4-1
abundance: -
j_gene: TRBJ1-6
CDR3nt: TGCGCCAGCAGCCACACCCGGGACAGGAATTCACCCCTCCACTTT
CDR3aa: CASSHTRDRNSPLHF

d_gene: -
v_gene: TRBV28
abundance: -
j_gene: TRBJ2-3
CDR3nt: TGTGCCAGCAGTTTTCTTGGCCTCGGGAGTTCTAGCACAGATACGCAGTATTTT
CDR3aa: CASSFLGLGSSSTDTQYF

d_gene: -
v_gene: TRBV6-1
abundance: -
j_gene: TRBJ1-5
CDR3nt: TGTGCCAGCAGTTGGGCCGTGGGGCAGCCCCAGCATTTT
CDR3aa: CASSWAVGQPQHF

d_gene: -
v_gene: TRBV18
abundance: -
j_gene: TRBJ1-1
CDR3nt: TGTGCCAGCTCACCTCACACTGAAGCTTTCTTT
CDR3aa: CASSPHTEAFF

d_gene: TRBD2
v_gene: TRBV19
abundance: -
j_gene: TRBJ2-5
CDR3nt: TGTGCCAGTAGTACGACTAGCGGGGGGTTAGAGACCCAGTACTTC
CDR3aa: CASSTTSGGLETQYF

d_gene: -
v_gene: TRBV2
abundance: -
j_gene: TRBJ1-1
CDR3nt: TGTGCCAGCAAGGTGACCGTCATCAACACTGAAGCTTTCTTT
CDR3aa: CASKVTVINTEAFF

d_gene: TRBD2
v_gene: TRBV2
abundance: -
j_gene: TRBJ2-1
CDR3nt: TGTGCCAGCAGCGAAAGACTAGCGGGGGTCTACAATGAGCAGTTCTTC
CDR3aa: CASSERLAGVYNEQFF

d_gene: -
v_gene: TRBV9
abundance: -
j_gene: TRBJ2-7
CDR3nt: TGTGCCAGCAGCGTAGGCCCCGGGCTATACGAGCAGTACTTC
CDR3aa: CASSVGPGLYEQYF

d_gene: TRBD1
v_gene: TRBV4-1
abundance: few
j_gene: TRBJ2-2
CDR3nt: TGCGCCAGCAGCCGTGGACAGGGGTACACCGGGGAGCTGTTTTTT
CDR3aa: CASSRGQGYTGELFF